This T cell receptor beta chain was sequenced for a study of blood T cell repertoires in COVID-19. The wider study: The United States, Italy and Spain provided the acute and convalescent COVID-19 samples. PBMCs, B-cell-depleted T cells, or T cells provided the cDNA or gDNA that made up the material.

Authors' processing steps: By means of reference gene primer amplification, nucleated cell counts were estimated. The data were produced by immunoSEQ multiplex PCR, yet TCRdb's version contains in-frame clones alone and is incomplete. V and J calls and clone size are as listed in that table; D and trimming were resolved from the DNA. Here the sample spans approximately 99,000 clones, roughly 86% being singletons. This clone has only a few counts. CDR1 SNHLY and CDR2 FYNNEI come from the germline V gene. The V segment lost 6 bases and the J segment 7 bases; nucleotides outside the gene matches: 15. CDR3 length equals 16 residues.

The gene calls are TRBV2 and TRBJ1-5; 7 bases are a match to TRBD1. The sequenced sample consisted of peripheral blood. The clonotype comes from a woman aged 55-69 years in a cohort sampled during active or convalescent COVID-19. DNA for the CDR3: TGTGCCAGCAGGGGCCTTCTCACAGGGGCAGGACAGCCCCAGCATTTT. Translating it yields CASRGLLTGAGQPQHF.